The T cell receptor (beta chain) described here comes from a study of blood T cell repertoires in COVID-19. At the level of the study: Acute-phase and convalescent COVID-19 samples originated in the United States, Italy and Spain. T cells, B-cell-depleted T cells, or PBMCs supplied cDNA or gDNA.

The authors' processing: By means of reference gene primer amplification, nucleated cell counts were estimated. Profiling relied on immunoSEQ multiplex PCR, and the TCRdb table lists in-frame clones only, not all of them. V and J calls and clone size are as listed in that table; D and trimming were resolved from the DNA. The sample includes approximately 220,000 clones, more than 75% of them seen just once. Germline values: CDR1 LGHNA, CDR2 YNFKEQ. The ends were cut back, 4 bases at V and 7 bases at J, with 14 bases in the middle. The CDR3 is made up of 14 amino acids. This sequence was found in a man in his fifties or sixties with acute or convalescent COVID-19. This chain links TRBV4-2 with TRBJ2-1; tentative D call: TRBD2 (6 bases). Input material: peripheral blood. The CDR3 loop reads CASSRRGLLNEQFF. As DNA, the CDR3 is TGTGCCAGCAGCCGGAGGGGACTGCTTAATGAGCAGTTCTTC.